This T cell receptor beta chain was found in a study of blood T cells in healthy people across ages. V was pared by 4 bases and J by 2 bases, with 11 bases of the junction left unmatched. The CDR3 covers 17 residues. Per germline, CDR1 MNHEY and CDR2 SVGAGI. With a J-beta primer mix and a sample-barcoded 5' primer, a second PCR ran 7 to 11 cycles. Via MiXCR, TCRdb re-called the 5' RACE reads, giving one row per CDR3 protein. The table shows 1.5 million or so distinct CDR3 sequences, with roughly 40% occurring only once. A remark on this clonotype: The antigen is unknown.

Study-level points and caveats: Measured against age, TCR beta diversity per million T cells decreased in a roughly linear manner. Compared with aged donors, long-lived donors showed fewer expanded clones, suggesting selection.

The chain couples TRBV6-5 to TRBJ2-3, with 8 bases lining up with TRBD1. The TCR originated in a woman aged 18-29 years in good health. The sample comprised blood. Here the CDR3 DNA reads TGTGCCAGCAGTTCCAAACCGGGACAGGAGATCACAGATACGCAGTATTTT. It translates to CASSSKPGQEITDTQYF.